These 8 T cell receptor beta chains share one sample of origin, sequenced in a study of early T cells in non-severe SARS-CoV-2 infection. TCRdb redid the calling of the 5' RACE reads with MiXCR, one entry per CDR3 protein. Of some 51,000 distinct CDR3 sequences listed, about 15% are singletons. Sequences were derived from whole blood, sampled at baseline. The receptors originated from an adult who was a healthcare worker with PCR-confirmed SARS-CoV-2 infection or an uninfected control (not recorded which).

This clonotype was seen more than once but under ten times. The chain joins TRBV29-1 to TRBJ1-1; D unclear. The CDR3 has 14 amino acids. V shed 4 bases and J shed 0 bases, with 12 bases lying between them. The germline CDR1 and CDR2 sequences are SQVTM and ANQGSEA. CDR3: CSVVDPLVNTEAFF. The CDR3 bases are TGCAGCGTTGTCGATCCTTTGGTGAACACTGAAGCTTTCTTT.

Only a few counts were recorded for this clonotype. This chain joins TRBV3-1 and TRBJ2-2; D is unresolved. Per the germline V gene, CDR1 is LGHDT and CDR2 is YNNKEL (reference sequence). The length of the CDR3 is 13 residues. With 2 bases removed from V and 3 bases from J, the gap between germline ends came to 4 bases. The CDR3 is CASSQLDTGELFF. CDR3 coding DNA: TGTGCCAGCAGCCAACTTGACACCGGGGAGCTGTTTTTT.

V gene TRBV10-3 combines with J gene TRBJ2-3; D perhaps matches TRBD1 (5 bases). The CDR3 runs to 14 residues. V dropped 2 bases and J dropped 5 bases, with 11 bases sitting between them. Germline V gene data show CDR1 as ENHRY and CDR2 as SYGVKD. The DNA for the CDR3 is TGTGCCATCAGTGAGAATACAGGTGGAGATACGCAGTATTTT. Encoded protein: CAISENTGGDTQYF.

This clonotype was recorded many times. The genes are TRBV28 and TRBJ2-2; tentatively, D is TRBD1 (5 bases). This CDR3 has 16 residues. CDR1 is MDHEN, CDR2 SYDVKM, per germline. Trimming took 3 bases from V and 0 from J, leaving 11 bases between them. As DNA, the CDR3 is TGTGCCAGCAGTTTCGATGCCAGGGCGAACACCGGGGAGCTGTTTTTT. This codes for CASSFDARANTGELFF.

This clonotype was recorded at least ten times. The rearrangement links TRBV20-1 to TRBJ2-2; D unclear. Trimming removed 6 bases at V and 6 bases at J, with 11 bases between. The CDR3 is 12 residues long. The germline CDR1 and CDR2 sequences are DFQATT and SNEGSKA (reference sequence). The CDR3 spells CSASQQAGELFF. The CDR3 DNA reads TGCAGTGCCTCGCAGCAGGCCGGGGAGCTGTTTTTT.

This rearrangement joins TRBV6-5 to TRBJ2-2; a possible D gene is TRBD1 (5 bases). The V and J ends lost 7 bases and 7 bases respectively, with 10 bases between them. The CDR3 is 12 residues long. Germline CDR1 is MNHEY and CDR2 is SVGAGI. The CDR3: CASTSGYGELFF. Written as DNA, the CDR3 is TGTGCCAGCACCTCAGGGTACGGGGAGCTGTTTTTT.

The chain couples TRBV4-2 to TRBJ1-1; D possibly corresponds to TRBD1 (5 bases). Germline values: CDR1 LGHNA, CDR2 YNFKEQ. Trimming took off 1 base at V and 7 bases at J, with 10 bases between the two ends. This CDR3 contains 13 residues. The CDR3 is CASSQGRQGEAFF. The CDR3 nucleotides are TGTGCCAGCAGCCAAGGGAGGCAGGGTGAAGCTTTCTTT.

This clonotype occurred a few times. This sequence joins TRBV3-1 and TRBJ1-1; D not certain. This CDR3 has 12 amino acids. Germline V gene sequence: CDR1 LGHDT, CDR2 YNNKEL (reference sequence). The germline V and J ends were trimmed by 1 base and 3 bases, with 3 bases remaining between them. The CDR3 region has the DNA TGTGCCAGCAGCCAAGGGGACACTGAAGCTTTCTTT. Translating gives CASSQGDTEAFF.